This T cell receptor beta chain was captured in a study of Ad26.COV2.S vaccination and SARS-CoV-2 variants. General study findings and limits: Relative to placebo recipients, vaccine recipients exhibited elevated spike-specific TCR breadth. Total responses of T cells may have been underestimated by the analyses of TCR breadth and depth.

As for treatment: about 20 received Ad26.COV2.S at low or high dose, single or two shots; about 5 received placebo; per-sample allocation not given. Day 63 after the first injection of vaccine or placebo was the sampling time. Comment on this clone: Its antigen remains unidentified.

Clones were sequenced by immunoSEQ multiplex PCR, and TCRdb holds only the in-frame ones, with some missing. The table lists about 350,000 clones, about nine tenths of them singletons. Germline V gives CDR1 SNHLY, CDR2 FYNNEI. V lost 6 bases to trimming and J lost 1 base, with 15 bases between them. The CDR3 runs to 15 residues. V and J are TRBV2 and TRBJ1-1; D is unclear. This TCR was sampled from a person aged 18 to 59 who received the Ad26.COV2.S COVID-19 vaccine or a placebo. Sequences were derived from peripheral blood, sampled in a trial of Ad26.COV2.S vaccine versus placebo. CDR3 nucleotides: TGTGCCAGCAGAAGAGAACTGGCGAGGAACACTGAAGCTTTCTTT. This translates into CASRRELARNTEAFF.